This T cell receptor (beta chain) was recorded in a study of blood T cells in healthy people across ages. The V segment lost 5 bases and the J segment 8 bases; nucleotides outside the gene matches: 10. CDR1 is SGHTA and CDR2 is FQGNSA in the germline V gene. The CDR3 runs 14 residues. Next came a second PCR, run for about 6 to 11 cycles, which used a sample-barcoded 5' primer along with a J-beta primer mix. All cDNA molecules were each tagged by a template-switch adaptor with 12 random nucleotides. TCRdb used MiXCR to reprocess the 5' RACE reads, holding one entry per CDR3 protein. The sample has around 1.5 million distinct CDR3 sequences, approximately 59% seen once; the top ten hold 6.7%. Extraction yielded at least 5 micrograms of total RNA per sample.

This chain uses TRBV7-2 with TRBJ1-2; 8 nucleotides line up with TRBD1. Sequencing was done on a sample of blood. The sequence was obtained from a man aged 18 to 29 in good health. The CDR3 bases are TGTGCCAGCAGCACGCGACAGGGGCCGCGGGGCTACACCTTC. Amino acids: CASSTRQGPRGYTF. Using reference TRBV7-2 and TRBJ1-2 for the parts outside the CDR3, the full variable domain is GAGVSQSPSNKVTEKGKDVELRCDPISGHTALYWYRQSLGQGLEFLIYFQGNSAPDKSGLPSDRFSAERTGGSVSTLTIQRTQQEDSAVYLCASSTRQGPRGYTFGSGTRLTVV.